A single T cell receptor beta chain is shown here with its context. The antigen is not known. CD8 cells regarded as naive lacked CD45RO, were positively chosen for CCR7, and omitted terminally differentiated effector memory CD45RA+ cells. The data stem from a study of shared clonotypes between healthy human individuals. Study-wide results and limits: Depth of sequencing was expected to influence donor clonotype sharing. Relative to memory subsets, naive subsets generally showed larger estimated richness. The study sampled only blood, and tissue repertoires likely differ. Some naive CD4 clonotypes, 4.5% to 5.5%, turned up in common across several donors.

Per germline, CDR1 SGHRS and CDR2 YFSETQ. The CDR3 runs 12 residues. The J segment lost 11 bases and the V segment lost 3 bases, leaving 4 bases of the junction unmatched. The assay was immunoSEQ multiplex PCR, and TCRdb's table has in-frame clones only and misses some. The data contain over 2,000,000 clones, just over 90% of them singletons. This chain connects TRBV5-1 to TRBJ1-1; 10 positions match TRBD1. The sequence was obtained from a man aged 18 to 30 in good health. Some clones in this sample may be carry-over from other donors' samples. Specimen: naive CD8+ T cells from PBMCs. Here the CDR3 DNA reads TGCGCCAGCAGCTCGGACAGGGGGGACGCTTTCTTT. Residues: CASSSDRGDAFF. The full variable domain, its missing parts supplied by reference TRBV5-1 and TRBJ1-1, is KAGVTQTPRYLIKTRGQQVTLSCSPISGHRSVSWYQQTPGQGLQFLFEYFSETQRNKGNFPGRFSGRQFSNSRSEMNVSTLELGDSALYLCASSSDRGDAFFGQGTRLTVV.